This TCR beta chain was found in a study of T cells in Graves' hyperthyroidism and ophthalmopathy. Findings of the study overall: Ophthalmopathy, as predicted by the model, came a median 6.5 months after the prediction.

From RNA transcripts, TCR beta CDR3 regions were amplified. Carried out on the TCR CDR3, a first-round RT-PCR used the HTBI primer set. Each CDR3 protein gets one entry after TCRdb re-called the multiplex PCR reads with MiXCR. The data contain 300,000 to 400,000 distinct CDR3 sequences, 13% to 15% of them singletons. The study included ophthalmopathy patients with Clinical Activity Score at least 3, NOSPECS grade at least 4 and duration under 3 months. Fresh peripheral blood, around 10 ml, yielded the PBMCs. This clonotype was counted a few times. Antigen specificity is unknown. The receptor comes from a woman in her twenties or thirties with Graves' ophthalmopathy. The sequenced material came from blood.

CDR3 nucleotides: TGTGCCAGCAGCTTAGTAACTGCAACTAATGAAAAACTGTTTTTT. This gives the protein CASSLVTATNEKLFF. The chain employs TRBV7-9 and TRBJ1-4, with no clear D. CDR1 and CDR2 from the germline V gene are SEHNR and FQNEAQ (reference sequence). Trimming cost V 1 base and J 0 bases, with 6 bases left between them. The CDR3 contains 15 residues.